One sample yielded the 14 T cell receptor beta chains listed below, sequenced in a study of blood T cell repertoires in COVID-19. Only in-frame clones appear in the TCRdb table, and some are missing; sequencing was by immunoSEQ multiplex PCR. Of around 310,000 clones in the sample, about 90% were seen once. The sample comprised PBMCs or T cells enriched from blood (not recorded which). All receptors come from a young man who had recovered from COVID-19.

The chain links TRBV7-9 to TRBJ2-7; the match to TRBD1 covers 7 bases. V was clipped by 6 bases and J by 4 bases; unmatched bases: 6. In germline, CDR1 is SEHNR, CDR2 FQNEAQ (reference sequence). The CDR3 spans 13 residues. The CDR3 DNA reads TGTGCCAGCAGACGGGACAGTGAATACGAGCAGTACTTC. Amino acids: CASRRDSEYEQYF.

This rearrangement joins TRBV28 to TRBJ1-3; D is uncertain. CDR3 length: 11 residues. Trimming removed 9 bases from V and 9 bases from J, with 12 bases in between. CDR1 is MDHEN and CDR2 is SYDVKM in the germline V gene. The CDR3 spells CASSYYGTIYF. Written as DNA, the CDR3 is TGTGCCAGTTCTTATTACGGCACCATATATTTT. Using reference TRBV28 and TRBJ1-3 for the parts outside the CDR3, the full variable domain is DVKVTQSSRYLVKRTGEKVFLECVQDMDHENMFWYRQDPGLGLRLIYFSYDVKMKEKGDIPEGYSVSREKKERFSLILESASTNQTSMYLCASSYYGTIYFGEGSWLTVV.

CDR3 loop: CASSHRDRGEKLFF. The DNA of the CDR3 is TGTGCCAGCAGCCACCGGGACAGGGGTGAAAAACTGTTTTTT. The rearrangement uses TRBV7-9 and TRBJ1-4; TRBD1 agrees at 10 bases. Trimming took 5 bases from V and 7 from J; bases not matched to a gene: 4. Germline CDR1 SEHNR, CDR2 FQNEAQ (reference sequence). This CDR3 is 14 amino acids long.

The chain is built from TRBV2 and TRBJ2-5, with D possibly TRBD1 on 6 matching bases. V lost 4 bases to trimming and J lost 3 bases, with 9 bases between them. Per the germline V gene, CDR1 is SNHLY and CDR2 is FYNNEI. There are 13 residues in the CDR3. This CDR3 is CASSGNREETQYF. The DNA of the CDR3 is TGTGCCAGCAGTGGGAACAGGGAAGAGACCCAGTACTTC.

The rearrangement joins TRBV5-1 to TRBJ1-1, with 7 bases fitting TRBD1. V was clipped by 4 bases and J by 5 bases; unmatched bases: 11. This CDR3 region has 15 residues. Germline V CDR1 and CDR2: SGHRS, YFSETQ. The CDR3 here is CASSPRQGEYTEAFF. CDR3 DNA sequence: TGCGCCAGCAGCCCGCGACAGGGCGAGTATACTGAAGCTTTCTTT.

Here the CDR3 DNA reads TGTGCCAGCAGCTTGGGGGCAGGGGGTGAAAAACTGTTTTTT. Translated: CASSLGAGGEKLFF. This chain links TRBV5-6 with TRBJ1-4, with TRBD1 identical over 7 bases. CDR3 length equals 14 residues. Germline V gene lookup returns CDR1 SGHDT and CDR2 YYEEEE. With 0 bases clipped from V and 7 bases from J, the junction kept 3 bases outside the gene matches.

This clone was counted only a few times. The CDR3 bases are TGTGCCAGCAGTCGACAGAACCAAGAGACCCAGTACTTC. Translated, it gives CASSRQNQETQYF. The chain links TRBV28 to TRBJ2-5; a weak D match, TRBD1 (5 bases). The germline CDR1 and CDR2 sequences are MDHEN and SYDVKM. The CDR3 totals 13 residues. V gave up 5 bases and J gave up 0 bases, with 7 bases separating them.

The gene calls are TRBV7-9 and TRBJ2-1; TRBD2 is a possible D gene (6 bases). Trimming left V 5 bases short and J 8 bases short, with 16 bases between. The CDR3 length is 14 residues. CDR1 is SEHNR, CDR2 FQNEAQ, per germline (reference sequence). CDR3: CASSVTGVSDEQFF. CDR3 DNA: TGTGCCAGCAGCGTTACGGGGGTTTCAGATGAGCAGTTCTTC.

This chain joins TRBV28 and TRBJ2-5, with 10 bases fitting TRBD2. CDR1 is MDHEN and CDR2 is SYDVKM in the germline V gene. The trim removed 5 bases at V and 5 bases at J, leaving 8 bases unmatched. This CDR3 region has 15 residues. In DNA, the CDR3 is TGTGCCAGCAGTCCTCCAGCGGGGGGGCTGGAGACCCAGTACTTC. This codes for CASSPPAGGLETQYF.

J is TRBJ1-3 and V is TRBV13; D unresolved. V lost 3 bases and J 4 bases, leaving 10 bases between the germline ends. Germline V gives CDR1 PRHDT, CDR2 FYEKMQ (reference sequence). CDR3 length: 14 amino acids. The CDR3 loop reads CASSFPSGGNTIYF. CDR3 coding DNA: TGTGCCAGCAGCTTCCCATCGGGGGGAAACACCATATATTTT. The full variable domain, rest sourced from reference TRBV13 and TRBJ1-3, is AAGVIQSPRHLIKEKRETATLKCYPIPRHDTVYWYQQGPGQDPQFLISFYEKMQSDKGSIPDRFSAQQFSDYHSELNMSSLELGDSALYFCASSFPSGGNTIYFGEGSWLTVV.

The J gene is TRBJ2-7, the V gene TRBV7-9, with TRBD1 as a possible D gene (5 bases). With 5 bases removed from V and 1 base from J, the gap between germline ends came to 12 bases. Germline V gene data show CDR1 as SEHNR and CDR2 as FQNEAQ (reference sequence). The CDR3 contains 14 residues. The CDR3 DNA is TGTGCCAGCAGCGCGGACACCCTGTCCTACGAGCAGTACTTC. It yields the protein CASSADTLSYEQYF. The variable domain in full, with the rest retrieved from reference TRBV7-9 and TRBJ2-7, is DTGVSQNPRHKITKRGQNVTFRCDPISEHNRLYWYRQTLGQGPEFLTYFQNEAQLEKSRLLSDRFSAERPKGSFSTLEIQRTEQGDSAMYLCASSADTLSYEQYFGPGTRLTVT.

The chain has TRBV6-5 and TRBJ1-5, with D possibly being TRBD1 (5 bases). V was pared by 6 bases and J by 1 base, with 7 bases between. This CDR3 is 13 amino acids long. In germline, CDR1 is MNHEY, CDR2 SVGAGI. The CDR3 DNA reads as TGTGCCAGCAGACAGGCCAGCAATCAGCCCCAGCATTTT. Translation: CASRQASNQPQHF.

The chain combines TRBV7-4 with TRBJ1-2; TRBD1 matches 8 bases. The V gene end was trimmed by 2 bases and the J gene end by 4 bases; junction bases not matched to a gene: 3. The CDR3 is made up of 14 amino acids. Per germline, CDR1 SGHVT and CDR2 SQSDAQ. The CDR3 sequence is CASSLSRGPYGYTF. As DNA, the CDR3 is TGTGCCAGCAGCTTAAGCAGGGGGCCCTATGGCTACACCTTC.

The chain is built from TRBV11-2 and TRBJ1-1; 10 nucleotides match TRBD1. Germline assignment: CDR1 SGHAT and CDR2 FQNNGV. With V trimmed by 0 bases and J by 8 bases, 6 bases remained unmatched. There are 15 residues in the CDR3. Here the CDR3 reads CASSLEGQGLWEAFF. CDR3 bases: TGTGCCAGCAGCTTAGAGGGACAGGGGTTATGGGAAGCTTTCTTT. Using reference TRBV11-2 and TRBJ1-1 for the parts outside the CDR3, the full variable domain is EAGVAQSPRYKIIEKRQSVAFWCNPISGHATLYWYQQILGQGPKLLIQFQNNGVVDDSQLPKDRFSAERLKGVDSTLKIQPAKLEDSAVYLCASSLEGQGLWEAFFGQGTRLTVV.